This TCR beta chain appears in the sequencing data of a study of CDR3 diversity in severe acne. TCRdb reprocessed the PCR reads via MiXCR and lists one record per CDR3 protein. The profile shows about 100,000 distinct CDR3 sequences, around 53% of them singletons. The CDR3 runs to 16 residues. Germline V gene lookup returns CDR1 ENHRY and CDR2 SYGVKD. V dropped 11 bases and J dropped 0; count of bases not matched to a gene: 11. The chain couples TRBV10-3 to TRBJ2-1; 9 bases line up with TRBD2. The specimen sequenced was blood. This TCR came from a male donor with acne. This CDR3 reads CACRGYSGSSYNEQFF. The CDR3 DNA reads TGTGCCTGCCGGGGTTATAGCGGGAGCTCCTACAATGAGCAGTTCTTC.